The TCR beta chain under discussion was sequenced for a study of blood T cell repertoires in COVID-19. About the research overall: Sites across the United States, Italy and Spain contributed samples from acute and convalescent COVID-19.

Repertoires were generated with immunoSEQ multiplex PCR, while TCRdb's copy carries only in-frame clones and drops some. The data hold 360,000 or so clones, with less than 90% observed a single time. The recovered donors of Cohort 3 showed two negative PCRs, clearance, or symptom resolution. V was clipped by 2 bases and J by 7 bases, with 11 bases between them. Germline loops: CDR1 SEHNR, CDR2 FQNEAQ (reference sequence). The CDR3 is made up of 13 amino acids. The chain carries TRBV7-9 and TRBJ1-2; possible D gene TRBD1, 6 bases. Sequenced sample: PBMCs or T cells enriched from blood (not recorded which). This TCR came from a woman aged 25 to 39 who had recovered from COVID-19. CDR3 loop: CASSLTGSSGYTF. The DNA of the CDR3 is TGTGCCAGCAGCTTAACAGGGTCTAGTGGCTACACCTTC.